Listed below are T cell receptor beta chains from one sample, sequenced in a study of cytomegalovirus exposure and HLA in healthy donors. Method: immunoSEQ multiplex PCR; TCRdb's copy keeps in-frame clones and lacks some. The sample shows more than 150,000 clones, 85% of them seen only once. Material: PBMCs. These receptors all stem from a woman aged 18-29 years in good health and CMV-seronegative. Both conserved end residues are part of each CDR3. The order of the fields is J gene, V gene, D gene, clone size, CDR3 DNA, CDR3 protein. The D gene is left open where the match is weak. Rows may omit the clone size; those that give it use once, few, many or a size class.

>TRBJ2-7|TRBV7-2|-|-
TGTGCCAGCAGCTCTAGCGGAGGGGGGTCCTACGAGCAGTACTTC
CASSSSGGGSYEQYF
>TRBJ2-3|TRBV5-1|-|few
TGCGCCAGCAGCCTAATTAGCACAGATACGCAGTATTTT
CASSLISTDTQYF
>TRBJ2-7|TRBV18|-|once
TGTGCCAGCTCATACCCGAGAGCGTACGAGCAGTACTTC
CASSYPRAYEQYF
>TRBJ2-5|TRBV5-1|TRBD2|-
TGCGCCAGCAGCCCGGGGGGGACGAGCAGAGGTGAGGCCCAGTACTTC
CASSPGGTSRGEAQYF
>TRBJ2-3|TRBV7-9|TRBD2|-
TGTGCCAGCAGTCCGAGGGGACTAAGCACAGATACGCAGTATTTT
CASSPRGLSTDTQYF
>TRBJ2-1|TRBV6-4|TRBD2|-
TGTGCCAGCAGTGAAGGGCGGGGGGCCGGGTCGGATGAGCAGTTCTTC
CASSEGRGAGSDEQFF
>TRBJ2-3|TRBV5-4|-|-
TGTGCCAGCAGCTTGAGGCGGGGAGGCCCCCACACAGATACGCAGTATTTT
CASSLRRGGPHTDTQYF
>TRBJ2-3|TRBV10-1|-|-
TGCGCCAGCAGTGGACGGGACTCCGAGTCTAGCACAGATACGCAGTATTTT
CASSGRDSESSTDTQYF
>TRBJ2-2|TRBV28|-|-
TGTGCCAGCAGGATCCGGAGAACCACCGGGGAGCTGTTTTTT
CASRIRRTTGELFF
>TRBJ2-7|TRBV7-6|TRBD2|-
TGTGCCAGCAGCTCTAGCGGGGGGGCCTACGAGCAGTACTTC
CASSSSGGAYEQYF
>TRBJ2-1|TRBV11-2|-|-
TGTGCCAGCAGCTCCAACACCCGAGGAAGCAATGAGCAGTTCTTC
CASSSNTRGSNEQFF
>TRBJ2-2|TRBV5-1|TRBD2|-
TGCGCCAGCAGCTTGAGCGGGGGGGAGTTCGGCGGGGAGCTGTTTTTT
CASSLSGGEFGGELFF
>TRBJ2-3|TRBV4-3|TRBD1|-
TGCGCCAGCAGCCCAGGGGGAGCTAGCACAGATACGCAGTATTTT
CASSPGGASTDTQYF
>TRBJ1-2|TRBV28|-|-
TGTGCCAGCAGTGCCAACAGGGGCTACACCTTC
CASSANRGYTF
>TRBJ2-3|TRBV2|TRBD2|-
TGTGCCAGCGAGACTAGCGGGAAGGTCACAGATACGCAGTATTTT
CASETSGKVTDTQYF
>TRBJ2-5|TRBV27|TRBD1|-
TGTGCCAGCAGTTCCGGGACAGAGCCGAAAGAGACCCAGTACTTC
CASSSGTEPKETQYF
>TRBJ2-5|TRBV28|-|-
TGTGCCACTACGGACTCCGAGGGCCCCCAAGAGACCCAGTACTTC
CATTDSEGPQETQYF
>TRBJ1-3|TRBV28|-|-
TGTGCCAGCAGTTTAATTCCAGGGGCAAACACCATATATTTT
CASSLIPGANTIYF
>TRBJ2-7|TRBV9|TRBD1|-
TGTGCCAGCAGCCTCCGGGACAGCCCCTACGAGCAGTACTTC
CASSLRDSPYEQYF
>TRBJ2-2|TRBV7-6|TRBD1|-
TGTGCCAGCAGCCGACTACCAGGACAGGGCTCAACCGGGGAGCTGTTTTTT
CASSRLPGQGSTGELFF
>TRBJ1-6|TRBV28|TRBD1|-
TGTGCCAGCACCGGACAGGGAGACTCACCCCTCCACTTT
CASTGQGDSPLHF
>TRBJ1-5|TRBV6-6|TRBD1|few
TGTGCCAGCAGTCCCCGGACAGGGGGGATTAATCAGCCCCAGCATTTT
CASSPRTGGINQPQHF
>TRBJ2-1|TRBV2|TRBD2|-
TGTGCCAGCAGTCGGGACTATAACTCCTACAATGAGCAGTTCTTC
CASSRDYNSYNEQFF
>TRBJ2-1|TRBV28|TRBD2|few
TGTGCCAGCAGTTTGGGGGGGCTAGCGGGAGCGAATGAGCAGTTCTTC
CASSLGGLAGANEQFF
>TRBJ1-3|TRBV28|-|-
TGTGCCAGCAGTTTTGGGGGGGGCACTGGAAACACCATATATTTT
CASSFGGGTGNTIYF
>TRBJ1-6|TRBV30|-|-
TGTGCCTGGAGTGTGGACATCAATTCACCCCTCCACTTT
CAWSVDINSPLHF
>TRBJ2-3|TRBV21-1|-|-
TGTGCCAGGGGGCCCAGCTTCGAAAGGTCGCATGGTGGTTCGCAGTATTTT
CARGPSFERSHGGSQYF
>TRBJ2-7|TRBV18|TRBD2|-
TGTGCCAGCTCAGCCGGGACTAGCGCCTACGAGCAGTACTTC
CASSAGTSAYEQYF
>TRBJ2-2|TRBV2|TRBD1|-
TGTGCCGGCAGGACAGGGGAGGGCACCGGGGAGCTGTTTTTT
CAGRTGEGTGELFF
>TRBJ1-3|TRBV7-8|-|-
TGTGCCAGCAGCTTAAATGCAGGGTCTGGAAACACCATATATTTT
CASSLNAGSGNTIYF
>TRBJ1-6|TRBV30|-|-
TGTGCCTGGGACAGGTTAGGTTCACCCCTCCACTTT
CAWDRLGSPLHF
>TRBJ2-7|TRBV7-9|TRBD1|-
TGTGCCAGCAGCCGACAGGGTTACGAGCAGTACTTC
CASSRQGYEQYF
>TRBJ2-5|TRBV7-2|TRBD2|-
TGTGCCAGCAGCCCCCAGACTAGCGGGGGGGGAGAGACCCAGTACTTC
CASSPQTSGGGETQYF
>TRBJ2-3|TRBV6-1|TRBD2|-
TGTGCCAGCAGTGAAGGAGTCGCGGGGGGGCGAGCAGATACGCAGTATTTT
CASSEGVAGGRADTQYF
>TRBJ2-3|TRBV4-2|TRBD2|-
TGTGCCAGCAGCCTTACTAGCGGGAGCCCAGATACGCAGTATTTT
CASSLTSGSPDTQYF
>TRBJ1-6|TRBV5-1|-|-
TGCGCCAGCAGCCCGAGCTCCTATAATTCACCCCTCCACTTT
CASSPSSYNSPLHF
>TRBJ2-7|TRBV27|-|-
TGTGCCAGCAGTCCCGGGTTTACCTACGAGCAGTACTTC
CASSPGFTYEQYF
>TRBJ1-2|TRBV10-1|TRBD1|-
TGCGCCAGCAGTGATCCGGGACAGGGTCTATCTAACTATGGCTACACCTTC
CASSDPGQGLSNYGYTF
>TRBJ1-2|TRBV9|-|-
TGTGCCAGCAGCCCCAGTGGGGGGACTGGCTACACCTTC
CASSPSGGTGYTF
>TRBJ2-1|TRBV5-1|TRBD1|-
TGCGCCAGCAGCTTGGCCGGGACAGGGACTTACAATGAGCAGTTCTTC
CASSLAGTGTYNEQFF
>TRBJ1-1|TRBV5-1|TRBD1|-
TGCGCCAGCAGCTTGGGGGCAGGGGGAGAAGCTTTCTTT
CASSLGAGGEAFF
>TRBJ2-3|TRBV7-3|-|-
TGTGCCAGCAGCCCAGGGGGCACAGATACGCAGTATTTT
CASSPGGTDTQYF
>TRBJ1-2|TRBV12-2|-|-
TGTGCAAGTCGCTGGGTGAAACAGGGGAGAGTCTATGGCTACACCTTC
CASRWVKQGRVYGYTF
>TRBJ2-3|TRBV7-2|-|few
TGTGCCAGCAGCTTAGGGTCCGGGAGACCCGACGGTACGCAGTATTTT
CASSLGSGRPDGTQYF
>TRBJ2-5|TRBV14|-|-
TGTGCCAGCAGCCAAGATGAGGACAAGGGCAAAGAGACCCAGTACTTC
CASSQDEDKGKETQYF
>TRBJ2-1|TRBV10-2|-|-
TGCGCCAGCAGTGGTGGGCGGGAACACAATGAGCAGTTCTTC
CASSGGREHNEQFF
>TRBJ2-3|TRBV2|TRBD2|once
TGTGCCAGCAGTGGATTAGCGGGAGCCGCAGATACGCAGTATTTT
CASSGLAGAADTQYF
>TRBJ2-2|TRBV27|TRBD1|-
TGTGCCAGCAGTTTAGGGGTCGGGACAGCCACCGGGGAGCTGTTTTTT
CASSLGVGTATGELFF
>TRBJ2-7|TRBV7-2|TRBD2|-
TGTGCCAGCAGCTCCCGGGGGGGCGGGACTCTTTCCGAGCAGTACTTC
CASSSRGGGTLSEQYF
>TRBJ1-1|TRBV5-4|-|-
TGTGCCAGCAGCTTGGATCTTACGGGGAACACTGAAGCTTTCTTT
CASSLDLTGNTEAFF
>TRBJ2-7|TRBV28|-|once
TGTGCCAGCAGCCCCCAGGGAATACCTACCTACGAGCAGTACTTC
CASSPQGIPTYEQYF
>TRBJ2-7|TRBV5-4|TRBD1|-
TGTGCCATCCTGGACAGGGTAAGCTACGAGCAGTACTTC
CAILDRVSYEQYF
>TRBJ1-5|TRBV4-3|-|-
TGCGCCAGCAGCCAAGATGGGCCGGTCAATCAGCCCCAGCATTTT
CASSQDGPVNQPQHF
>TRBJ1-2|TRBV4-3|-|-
TGCGCCAGCAGCCAAGAGTCGACAGGAAACTATGGCTACACCTTC
CASSQESTGNYGYTF
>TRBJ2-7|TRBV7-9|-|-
TGTGCCAGCAGCTTGCAATCAACAGGGCAGTACTTC
CASSLQSTGQYF
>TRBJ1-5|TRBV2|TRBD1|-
TGTGCCAGCAGTGGGGATCGACAGGGGTGTGGGGGAAATCAGCCCCAGCATTTT
CASSGDRQGCGGNQPQHF
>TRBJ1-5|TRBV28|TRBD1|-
TGTGCCAGCAGTTACGCCCTCGGACAGGGAGAAAGAAGTCCCCAGCATTTT
CASSYALGQGERSPQHF
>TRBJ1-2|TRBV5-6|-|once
TGTGCCAGCAGCTTGGGGGGCAGGGGATATGGCTACACCTTC
CASSLGGRGYGYTF
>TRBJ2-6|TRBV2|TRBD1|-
TGTGCCAGCTCCCAACAGGGGTTTCTCTCTGGGGCCAACGTCCTGACTTTC
CASSQQGFLSGANVLTF
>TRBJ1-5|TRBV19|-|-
TGTGCCAGTAGTCCCGGGGGATGGAGCAATCAGCCCCAGCATTTT
CASSPGGWSNQPQHF